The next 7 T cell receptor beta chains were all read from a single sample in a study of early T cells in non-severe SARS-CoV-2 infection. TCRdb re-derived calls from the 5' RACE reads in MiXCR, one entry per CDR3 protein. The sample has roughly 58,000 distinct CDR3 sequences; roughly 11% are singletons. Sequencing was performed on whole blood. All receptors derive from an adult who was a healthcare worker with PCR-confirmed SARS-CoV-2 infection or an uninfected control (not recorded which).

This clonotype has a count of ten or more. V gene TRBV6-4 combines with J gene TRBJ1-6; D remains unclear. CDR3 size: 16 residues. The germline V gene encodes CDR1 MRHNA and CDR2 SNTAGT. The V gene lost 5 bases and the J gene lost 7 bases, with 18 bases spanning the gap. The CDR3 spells CASSPDGGLLNSPLHF. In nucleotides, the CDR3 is TGTGCCAGCAGTCCGGACGGAGGCCTCCTCAATTCACCCCTCCACTTT.

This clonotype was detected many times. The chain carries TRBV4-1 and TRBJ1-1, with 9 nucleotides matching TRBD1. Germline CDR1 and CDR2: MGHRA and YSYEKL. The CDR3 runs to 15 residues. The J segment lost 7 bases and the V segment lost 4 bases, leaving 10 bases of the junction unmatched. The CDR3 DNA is TGCGCCAGCAGCCCTTCCACAGGGGGCGCGGGTGAAGCTTTCTTT. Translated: CASSPSTGGAGEAFF.

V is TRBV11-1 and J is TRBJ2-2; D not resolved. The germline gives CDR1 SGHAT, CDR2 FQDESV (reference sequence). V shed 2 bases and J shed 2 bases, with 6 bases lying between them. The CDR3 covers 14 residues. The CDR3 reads CASSLTYNTGELFF. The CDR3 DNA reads TGTGCCAGCAGCTTAACCTACAACACCGGGGAGCTGTTTTTT.

The CDR3 DNA reads TGTGCCAGCAGCTACTCCGGGGCCGGAGAGCAGTTCTTC. It codes for CASSYSGAGEQFF. J is TRBJ2-1 and V is TRBV5-6, with D possibly called TRBD1 or TRBD2 (5 bases each). V lost 3 bases and J 10 bases, leaving 14 bases between the germline ends. Looked up from germline, CDR1 is SGHDT and CDR2 is YYEEEE. This CDR3 has 13 residues. Drawing the rest from reference TRBV5-6 and TRBJ2-1, the complete variable domain is DAGVTQSPTHLIKTRGQQVTLRCSPKSGHDTVSWYQQALGQGPQFIFQYYEEEERQRGNFPDRFSGHQFPNYSSELNVNALLLGDSALYLCASSYSGAGEQFFGPGTRLTVL.

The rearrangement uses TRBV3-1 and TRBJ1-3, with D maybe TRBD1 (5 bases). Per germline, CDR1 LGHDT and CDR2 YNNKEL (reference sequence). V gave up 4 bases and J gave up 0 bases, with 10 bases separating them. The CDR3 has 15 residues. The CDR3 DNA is TGTGCCAGCAGCCGCAGGGAATCCTCTGGAAACACCATATATTTT. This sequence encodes CASSRRESSGNTIYF.

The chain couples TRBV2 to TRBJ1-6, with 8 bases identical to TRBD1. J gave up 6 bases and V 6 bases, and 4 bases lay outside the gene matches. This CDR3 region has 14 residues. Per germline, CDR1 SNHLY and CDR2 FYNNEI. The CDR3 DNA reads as TGTGCCAGCAGCCCCGGACAGGGTAATTCACCCCTCCACTTT. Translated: CASSPGQGNSPLHF.

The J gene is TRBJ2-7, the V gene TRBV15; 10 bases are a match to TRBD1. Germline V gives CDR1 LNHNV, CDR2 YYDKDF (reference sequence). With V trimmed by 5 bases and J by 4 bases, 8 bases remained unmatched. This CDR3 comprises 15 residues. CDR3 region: CATSSQDRGVYEQYF. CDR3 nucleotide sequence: TGTGCCACCAGCTCTCAGGACAGGGGGGTTTACGAGCAGTACTTC.